What follows is one T cell receptor beta chain and its context. The antigen is undetermined. The data derive from a study of cytomegalovirus exposure and HLA in healthy donors. Study-level results: Presence/absence comparisons presumed near-even sequencing depth among donors.

Researchers ran the PCR with 60 Vbeta and 13 Jbeta primers. Produced via immunoSEQ multiplex PCR; TCRdb's table is partial and in-frame only. The sample carries 130,000 to 150,000 clones, approximately 79% recorded once. Sequencing used PBMCs. The receptor's source is a woman between 35 and 50 years old in good health and CMV-seropositive.

The CDR3 coding sequence is TGTGCCAGCAGCGTAGGACAGGGGGATGGGGCCAACGTCCTGACTTTC. This sequence encodes CASSVGQGDGANVLTF. The chain joins TRBV9 to TRBJ2-6; 9 nucleotides align to TRBD1. The CDR3 runs to 16 residues. Losses at the gene ends were 0 bases for V and 3 bases for J; bases not matched to a gene: 1. Germline CDR1 is SGDLS and CDR2 is YYNGEE.